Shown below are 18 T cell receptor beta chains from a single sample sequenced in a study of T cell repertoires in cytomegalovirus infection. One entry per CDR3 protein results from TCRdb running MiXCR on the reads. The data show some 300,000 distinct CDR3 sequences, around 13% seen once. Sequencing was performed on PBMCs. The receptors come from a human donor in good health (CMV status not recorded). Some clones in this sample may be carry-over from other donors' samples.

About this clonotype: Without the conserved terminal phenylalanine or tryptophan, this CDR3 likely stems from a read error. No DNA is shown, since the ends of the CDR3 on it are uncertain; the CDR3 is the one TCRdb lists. CDR3 amino acids: CASRATSGTYEEYG. The gene calls are TRBV2 and TRBJ2-7; TRBD2 is the table's D call and was not checked against the DNA. Inclusive of both ends, the CDR3 amounts to 14 amino acids. Germline loops: CDR1 SNHLY, CDR2 FYNNEI.

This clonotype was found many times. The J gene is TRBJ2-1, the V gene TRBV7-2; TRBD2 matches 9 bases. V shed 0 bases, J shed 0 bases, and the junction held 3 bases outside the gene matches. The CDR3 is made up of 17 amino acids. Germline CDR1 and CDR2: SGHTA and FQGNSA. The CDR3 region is CASSLAVSGSSYNEQFF. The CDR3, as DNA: TGTGCCAGCAGCTTAGCGGTTAGCGGGAGCTCCTACAATGAGCAGTTCTTC.

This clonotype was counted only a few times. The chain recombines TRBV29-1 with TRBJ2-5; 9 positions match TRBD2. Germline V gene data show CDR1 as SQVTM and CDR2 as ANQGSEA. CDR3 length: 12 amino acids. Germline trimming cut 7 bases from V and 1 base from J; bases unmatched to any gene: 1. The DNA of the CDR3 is TGCAGCGCGGGACTAGCCCAAGAGACCCAGTACTTC. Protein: CSAGLAQETQYF.

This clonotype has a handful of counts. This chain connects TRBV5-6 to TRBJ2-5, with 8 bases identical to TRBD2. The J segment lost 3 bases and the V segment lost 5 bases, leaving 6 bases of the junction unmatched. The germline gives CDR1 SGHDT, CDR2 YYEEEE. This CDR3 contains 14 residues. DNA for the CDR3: TGTGCCAGCAGTTCCGGGACTAGGGAAGAGACCCAGTACTTC. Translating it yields CASSSGTREETQYF.

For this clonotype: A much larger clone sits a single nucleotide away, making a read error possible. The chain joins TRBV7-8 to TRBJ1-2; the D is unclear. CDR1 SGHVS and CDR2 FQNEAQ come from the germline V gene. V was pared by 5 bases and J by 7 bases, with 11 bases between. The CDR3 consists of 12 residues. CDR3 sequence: CASSNFGSGYTF. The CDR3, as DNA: TGTGCCAGCAGCAATTTCGGTAGTGGCTACACCTTC.

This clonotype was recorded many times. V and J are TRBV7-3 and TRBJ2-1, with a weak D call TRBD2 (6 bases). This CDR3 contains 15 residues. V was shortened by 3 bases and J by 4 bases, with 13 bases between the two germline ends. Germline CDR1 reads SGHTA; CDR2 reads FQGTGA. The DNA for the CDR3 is TGTGCCAGCAGCTTTGGGAGCGGGTCTTACAATGAGCAGTTCTTC. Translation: CASSFGSGSYNEQFF.

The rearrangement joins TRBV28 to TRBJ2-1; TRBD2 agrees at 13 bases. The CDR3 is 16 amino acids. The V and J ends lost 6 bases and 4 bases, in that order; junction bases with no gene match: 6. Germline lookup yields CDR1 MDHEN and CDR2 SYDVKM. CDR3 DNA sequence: TGTGCCAGCAGCCCCCCGGGACTAGCGGGGTACAATGAGCAGTTCTTC. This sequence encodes CASSPPGLAGYNEQFF.

The CDR3 sequence is CATSWDRGNYGYTF. The CDR3 DNA reads as TGTGCCACCAGCTGGGACAGGGGAAACTATGGCTACACCTTC. V is TRBV15 and J is TRBJ1-2; 10 bases map to TRBD1. There are 14 residues in the CDR3. The trim removed 5 bases at V and 2 bases at J, leaving 2 bases unmatched. The V gene's germline CDR1 is LNHNV and CDR2 YYDKDF (reference sequence).

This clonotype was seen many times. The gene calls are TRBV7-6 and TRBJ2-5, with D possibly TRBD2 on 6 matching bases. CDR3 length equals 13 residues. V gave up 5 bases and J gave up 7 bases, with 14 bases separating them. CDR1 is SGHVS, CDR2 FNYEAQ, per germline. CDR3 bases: TGTGCCAGCAGCCCAAGGGACTCAAGGACCCAGTACTTC. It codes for CASSPRDSRTQYF.

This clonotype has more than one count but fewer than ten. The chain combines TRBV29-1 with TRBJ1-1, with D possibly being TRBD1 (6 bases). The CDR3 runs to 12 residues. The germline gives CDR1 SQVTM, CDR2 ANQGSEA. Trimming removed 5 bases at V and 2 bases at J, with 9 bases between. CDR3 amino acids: CSVHRVNTEAFF. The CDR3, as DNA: TGCAGCGTTCACAGGGTTAACACTGAAGCTTTCTTT.

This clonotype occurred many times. This CDR3 reads CASSLQAPSGYSYEQYF. CDR3 sequence (DNA): TGTGCCAGCAGCCTCCAAGCGCCTAGCGGGTACTCCTACGAGCAGTACTTC. V gene TRBV7-2 combines with J gene TRBJ2-7, with 8 bases fitting TRBD2. Germline loops: CDR1 SGHTA, CDR2 FQGNSA. V dropped 5 bases and J dropped 0; count of bases not matched to a gene: 12. CDR3 length equals 17 residues.

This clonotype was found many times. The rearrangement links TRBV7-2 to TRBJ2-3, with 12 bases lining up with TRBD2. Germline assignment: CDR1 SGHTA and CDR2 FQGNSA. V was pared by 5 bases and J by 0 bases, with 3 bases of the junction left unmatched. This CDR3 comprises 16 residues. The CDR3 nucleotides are TGTGCCAGCAGCACAGGACTAGCGGGAAGCACAGATACGCAGTATTTT. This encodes CASSTGLAGSTDTQYF.

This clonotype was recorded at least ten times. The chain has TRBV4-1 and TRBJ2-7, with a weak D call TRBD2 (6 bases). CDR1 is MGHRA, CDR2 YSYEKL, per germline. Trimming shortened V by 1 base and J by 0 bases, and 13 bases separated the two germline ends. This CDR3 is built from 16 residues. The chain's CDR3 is CASSQASGGISYEQYF. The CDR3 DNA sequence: TGCGCCAGCAGCCAAGCTAGTGGGGGGATCTCCTACGAGCAGTACTTC.

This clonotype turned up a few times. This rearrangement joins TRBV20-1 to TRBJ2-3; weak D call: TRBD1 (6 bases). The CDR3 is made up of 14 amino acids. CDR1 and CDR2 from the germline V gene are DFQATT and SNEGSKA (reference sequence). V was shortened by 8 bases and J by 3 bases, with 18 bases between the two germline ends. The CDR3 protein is CSQNTGFRTDTQYF. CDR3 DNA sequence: TGCAGTCAAAATACAGGGTTCCGGACAGATACGCAGTATTTT.

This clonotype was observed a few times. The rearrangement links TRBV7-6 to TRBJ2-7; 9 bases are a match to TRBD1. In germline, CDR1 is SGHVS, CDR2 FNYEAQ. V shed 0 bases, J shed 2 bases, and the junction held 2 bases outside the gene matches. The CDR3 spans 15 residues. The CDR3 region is CASSLADRGPYEQYF. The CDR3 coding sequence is TGTGCCAGCAGCTTAGCGGACAGGGGCCCCTACGAGCAGTACTTC.

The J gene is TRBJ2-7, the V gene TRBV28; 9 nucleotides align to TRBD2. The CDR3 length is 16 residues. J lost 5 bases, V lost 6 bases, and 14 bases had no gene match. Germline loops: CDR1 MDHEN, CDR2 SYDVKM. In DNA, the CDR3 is TGTGCCAGCAGACCTGTAGCTGGCGGGAGGGCCGACGAGCAGTACTTC. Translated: CASRPVAGGRADEQYF.

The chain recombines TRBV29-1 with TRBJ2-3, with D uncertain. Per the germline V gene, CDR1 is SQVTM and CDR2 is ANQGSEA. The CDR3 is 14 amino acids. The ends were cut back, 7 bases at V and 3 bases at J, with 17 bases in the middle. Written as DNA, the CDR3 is TGCAGCGGAATGGGTGGGGTGGGAACAGATACGCAGTATTTT. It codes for CSGMGGVGTDTQYF.

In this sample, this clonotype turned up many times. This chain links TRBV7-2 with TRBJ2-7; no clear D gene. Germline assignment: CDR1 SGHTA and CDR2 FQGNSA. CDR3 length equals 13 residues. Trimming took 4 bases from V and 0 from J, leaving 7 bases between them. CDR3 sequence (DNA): TGTGCCAGCAGCTCAAATCCCTCCTACGAGCAGTACTTC. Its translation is CASSSNPSYEQYF.